This T cell receptor beta chain was retrieved from a study of shared clonotypes between healthy human individuals. A word on this clone: The antigen remains undetermined.

Naivety among CD8 cells was defined by CD45RO negativity and positive CCR7 selection, thereby excluding terminally differentiated effector memory CD45RA+ cells. Points from the study as a whole: Compared with clonotypes that all four donors shared, non-shared clonotypes had lower generation probabilities.

It was across several immunoSEQ plates that each subset's genomic DNA was evenly split. TCRdb's copy holds only in-frame clones and misses some; the assay was immunoSEQ multiplex PCR. The repertoire holds about 2,200,000 clones, with about 93% as singletons. The sequenced sample was naive CD8+ T cells from PBMCs. This receptor was taken from a man between 18 and 35 years old in good health. Some clones in this sample may be carry-over from other donors' samples.

CDR3 DNA: TGTGCCAGCAGTTTAGTACGGGGTTCAACTAATGAAAAACTGTTTTTT. Translation gives CASSLVRGSTNEKLFF. J is TRBJ1-4 and V is TRBV28; D uncertain. The V and J ends lost 2 bases and 0 bases respectively, with 10 bases between them. Looked up from germline, CDR1 is MDHEN and CDR2 is SYDVKM. The CDR3 runs 16 residues.